These 14 T cell receptor beta chains were all obtained from the same sample, sequenced in a study of blood T cell repertoires in COVID-19. Libraries were prepared by immunoSEQ multiplex PCR; TCRdb keeps only in-frame clonotypes and omits some of them. This table has about 220,000 clones, around 82% appearing once. Sequencing was carried out using peripheral blood. The receptors stem from a human donor in a cohort sampled during active COVID-19.

A single count supports this clone. This chain links TRBV7-3 with TRBJ1-1; D gene ambiguous. Germline CDR1 is SGHTA and CDR2 is FQGTGA. The CDR3 sequence is 15 residues long. Trimming took off 0 bases at V and 4 bases at J, with 12 bases between the two ends. The CDR3, as DNA: TGTGCCAGCAGCTTAACGCCGAGAGGAGGCACTGAAGCTTTCTTT. Encoded protein: CASSLTPRGGTEAFF.

This clone was counted between two and nine times. V gene TRBV15 combines with J gene TRBJ2-7, with 8 bases fitting TRBD1. The CDR3 runs 14 residues. Trimming cost V 0 bases and J 7 bases; bases outside gene matches: 5. The germline gives CDR1 LNHNV, CDR2 YYDKDF (reference sequence). Here the CDR3 reads CATSRDQGAREQYF. CDR3 DNA: TGTGCCACCAGCAGAGATCAGGGGGCGAGAGAGCAGTACTTC.

The chain employs TRBV6-2 or TRBV6-3 and TRBJ2-7; no firm D call. CDR1 MNHEY and CDR2 SVGEGT come from the germline V gene. The CDR3 runs 11 residues. V was cut by 6 bases and J by 3 bases, with 6 bases left in between. The CDR3 DNA follows: TGTGCCAGCAGCCCCCTCTACGAGCAGTACTTC. The encoded protein is CASSPLYEQYF.

This chain connects TRBV14 to TRBJ1-4, with 8 bases aligning to TRBD1. The CDR3 is made up of 14 amino acids. The germline V gene has CDR1 SGHDN and CDR2 FVKESK. V dropped 8 bases and J dropped 8; count of bases not matched to a gene: 10. The CDR3 reads CASRKGQGSEKLFF. CDR3 DNA sequence: TGTGCCAGCCGCAAAGGACAGGGATCGGAAAAACTGTTTTTT.

This clone has a handful of counts. The chain carries TRBV5-6 and TRBJ2-7, with 7 bases identical to TRBD1. CDR3 length: 12 residues. The germline V gene has CDR1 SGHDT and CDR2 YYEEEE. Germline trimming cut 5 bases from V and 12 bases from J; bases unmatched to any gene: 11. Here the CDR3 DNA reads TGTGCCAGCAGTCGGACAGGCACCGTGCGGTACTTC. It yields the protein CASSRTGTVRYF. Full variable domain (missing parts from reference TRBV5-6 and TRBJ2-7): DAGVTQSPTHLIKTRGQQVTLRCSPKSGHDTVSWYQQALGQGPQFIFQYYEEEERQRGNFPDRFSGHQFPNYSSELNVNALLLGDSALYLCASSRTGTVRYFGPGTRLTVT.

The chain recombines TRBV5-1 with TRBJ2-2, with D possibly being TRBD2 (6 bases). The CDR3 consists of 14 residues. The V end lost 4 bases, the J end lost 1 base, and 8 bases lay between the germline ends. CDR1 is SGHRS, CDR2 YFSETQ, per germline. The CDR3 spells CASSRERNTGELFF. DNA of the CDR3: TGCGCCAGCAGCCGGGAGAGGAACACCGGGGAGCTGTTTTTT.

The V and J genes are TRBV7-3 and TRBJ2-2; 12 nucleotides align to TRBD2. V shed 2 bases, J shed 6 bases, and the junction held 1 base outside the gene matches. Germline V lookup: CDR1 SGHTA, CDR2 FQGTGA. The CDR3 contains 15 residues. The CDR3 nucleotides are TGTGCCAGCAGCTTAGGACTAGCGGGGTCCGGGGAGCTGTTTTTT. This sequence encodes CASSLGLAGSGELFF.

The chain employs TRBV18 and TRBJ1-5; D is possibly TRBD1 (5 bases). Trimming left V 2 bases short and J 6 bases short, with 8 bases between. Germline CDR1 reads KGHSH; CDR2 reads LQKENI. The length of the CDR3 is 13 residues. The CDR3 is CASSPVGGQPQHF. As DNA, the CDR3 is TGTGCCAGCTCACCAGTGGGGGGTCAGCCCCAGCATTTT. Variable domain in full (rest from reference TRBV18 and TRBJ1-5): NAGVMQNPRHLVRRRGQEARLRCSPMKGHSHVYWYRQLPEEGLKFMVYLQKENIIDESGMPKERFSAEFPKEGPSILRIQQVVRGDSAAYFCASSPVGGQPQHFGDGTRLSIL.

The CDR3, as DNA: TGTGCCAGTAGGAGGGCTTTGGACACTGAAGCTTTCTTT. Protein: CASRRALDTEAFF. J is TRBJ1-1 and V is TRBV19; D uncertain. Trimming took off 6 bases at V and 3 bases at J, with 11 bases between the two ends. Germline V gene lookup returns CDR1 LNHDA and CDR2 SQIVND (reference sequence). The CDR3 loop spans 13 amino acids.

The J gene is TRBJ2-7, the V gene TRBV7-6, with 7 bases aligning to TRBD1. CDR1 is SGHVS, CDR2 FNYEAQ, per germline. Losses at the gene ends were 5 bases for V and 0 bases for J; bases not matched to a gene: 7. CDR3 length: 15 residues. CDR3 in DNA: TGTGCCAGCAGCAAATCTTACAGGGGCTCCTACGAGCAGTACTTC. It yields the protein CASSKSYRGSYEQYF.

The chain links TRBV27 to TRBJ2-7; 7 bases align to TRBD1. This CDR3 contains 17 residues. Germline V gives CDR1 MNHEY, CDR2 SMNVEV (reference sequence). V shed 5 bases, J shed 0 bases, and the junction held 13 bases outside the gene matches. In DNA form, the CDR3 reads TGTGCCAGCAGTGGGAGAGGGAAAACAGGGGACTCCTACGAGCAGTACTTC. This gives the protein CASSGRGKTGDSYEQYF.

The chain employs TRBV19 and TRBJ2-1, with TRBD2 matching 9 bases. The germline CDR1 and CDR2 sequences are LNHDA and SQIVND (reference sequence). This CDR3 is 16 amino acids long. J gave up 7 bases and V 4 bases, and 11 bases lay outside the gene matches. The CDR3 nucleotides read TGTGCCAGTAGTACCCCGGGACTAGCAACGAGGAATGAGCAGTTCTTC. Its protein product is CASSTPGLATRNEQFF. Using reference TRBV19 and TRBJ2-1 for the parts outside the CDR3, the full variable domain is DGGITQSPKYLFRKEGQNVTLSCEQNLNHDAMYWYRQDPGQGLRLIYYSQIVNDFQKGDIAEGYSVSREKKESFPLTVTSAQKNPTAFYLCASSTPGLATRNEQFFGPGTRLTVL.

This chain connects TRBV11-3 to TRBJ2-3; a possible D gene is TRBD2 (5 bases). V was pared by 5 bases and J by 12 bases, with 15 bases between. Germline V lookup: CDR1 SGHNT, CDR2 YENEEA. The CDR3 is 12 residues long. The CDR3 DNA reads TGTGCCAGCAGCCCCGGACTGTCCGTTCAGTATTTT. Translating gives CASSPGLSVQYF. The variable domain in full, with the rest retrieved from reference TRBV11-3 and TRBJ2-3, is EAGVVQSPRYKIIEKKQPVAFWCNPISGHNTLYWYLQNLGQGPELLIRYENEEAVDDSQLPKDRFSAERLKGVDSTLKIQPAELGDSAVYLCASSPGLSVQYFGPGTRLTVL.

The rearrangement uses TRBV3-1 (or the pseudogene TRBV3-2) and TRBJ1-2; tentatively, D is TRBD1 (5 bases). Trimming removed 3 bases at V and 0 bases at J, with 8 bases between. Looked up from germline, CDR1 is LGHDT and CDR2 is YNNKEL (reference sequence). This CDR3 has 14 amino acids. This CDR3 is CASSHGAPNYGYTF. The CDR3 nucleotides are TGTGCCAGCAGCCATGGGGCTCCTAACTATGGCTACACCTTC.